This T cell receptor beta chain was obtained from a study of blood T cell repertoires in COVID-19. Overall study: Acute and convalescent COVID-19 specimens originated in the United States, Italy and Spain. PBMCs, B-cell-depleted T cells, or T cells were the source of the cDNA or gDNA that made up the material.

This clone occurred once. Germline V lookup: CDR1 ENHRY, CDR2 SYGVKD. V gave up 2 bases and J gave up 3 bases, with 10 bases separating them. The CDR3 totals 14 residues. Source study methods: From reference gene primer amplification, estimates of nucleated cell counts were derived. Sequencing used immunoSEQ multiplex PCR; TCRdb keeps in-frame clones, though not all of them. The DNA was the basis for D and trimming; V, J and clone size are from that table. The sample consists of over 55,000 clones, around 86% of them appearing once. The rearrangement links TRBV10-3 to TRBJ1-2, with D possibly TRBD1 on 6 matching bases. The source is a human donor with active COVID-19. The donor label of this sample is uncertain. The sample comprised peripheral blood. The CDR3 sequence: CAISERTDDYGYTF. CDR3 in DNA: TGTGCCATCAGTGAGCGGACAGACGACTATGGCTACACCTTC.